One and the same sample provided the 16 T cell receptor beta chains below, sequenced in a study of Ad26.COV2.S vaccination and SARS-CoV-2 variants. Treatment meaning: 15 to 20 received Ad26.COV2.S at low or high dose, single or two shots; five or six received placebo; per-sample allocation not given. Specimens were obtained on day 63 following the first vaccine or placebo injection. Using immunoSEQ multiplex PCR, the repertoire was profiled, and TCRdb retains in-frame clones only, with some absent. This sample has about 350,000 clones; around 90% occur once, and the top ten carry around 6.1%. Sequences were derived from peripheral blood, sampled in a trial of Ad26.COV2.S vaccine versus placebo. These receptors originate from a person aged 18 to 59 who received the Ad26.COV2.S COVID-19 vaccine or a placebo.

V usage is TRBV28 and J usage is TRBJ2-2, with TRBD2 identical over 7 bases. Germline trimming cut 6 bases from V and 10 bases from J; bases unmatched to any gene: 20. The CDR3 loop spans 17 amino acids. In germline, CDR1 is MDHEN, CDR2 SYDVKM. CDR3 sequence: CASSLRLTSRAGSELFF. The CDR3 DNA is TGTGCCAGCAGCCTGCGGTTGACTAGCCGCGCGGGGTCGGAGCTGTTTTTT.

The gene calls are TRBV19 and TRBJ2-7; 13 bases map to TRBD2. The CDR3 runs 15 residues. Germline V CDR1 and CDR2: LNHDA, SQIVND (reference sequence). The junction had 3 bases not matched to a gene; V was cut back by 5 bases and J by 2 bases. Here the CDR3 DNA reads TGTGCCAGTAGTGGGGGGACTAGCGGGACCTACGAGCAGTACTTC. Residues: CASSGGTSGTYEQYF.

The chain has TRBV19 and TRBJ2-7; D might be TRBD1 or TRBD2, each matching 5 bases. The V gene's germline CDR1 is LNHDA and CDR2 SQIVND (reference sequence). With 8 bases removed from V and 2 bases from J, the gap between germline ends came to 13 bases. This CDR3 is built from 13 residues. The CDR3 DNA sequence: TGTGCCAGTGCCGGGGACGGAACCTACGAGCAGTACTTC. Protein product: CASAGDGTYEQYF. Variable domain in full (rest from reference TRBV19 and TRBJ2-7): DGGITQSPKYLFRKEGQNVTLSCEQNLNHDAMYWYRQDPGQGLRLIYYSQIVNDFQKGDIAEGYSVSREKKESFPLTVTSAQKNPTAFYLCASAGDGTYEQYFGPGTRLTVT.

V usage is TRBV5-5 and J usage is TRBJ2-3; TRBD1 agrees at 7 bases. Germline loops: CDR1 SGHKS, CDR2 YYEKEE (reference sequence). This CDR3 contains 16 residues. V dropped 3 bases and J dropped 3; count of bases not matched to a gene: 10. The CDR3 region has the DNA TGTGCCAGCAGCTCCTTGACAGGGTTCGCAACAGATACGCAGTATTTT. Translating gives CASSSLTGFATDTQYF. The full variable domain, completed using reference TRBV5-5 and TRBJ2-3, is DAGVTQSPTHLIKTRGQQVTLRCSPISGHKSVSWYQQVLGQGPQFIFQYYEKEERGRGNFPDRFSARQFPNYSSELNVNALLLGDSALYLCASSSLTGFATDTQYFGPGTRLTVL.

The chain couples TRBV5-6 to TRBJ1-1, with D unresolved. Looked up from germline, CDR1 is SGHDT and CDR2 is YYEEEE. V lost 2 bases, J lost 4 bases, and 12 bases lay in between. The CDR3 runs 14 residues. DNA for the CDR3: TGTGCCAGCAGCTTCGGCAGGCCGCCCACTGAAGCTTTCTTT. Its protein product is CASSFGRPPTEAFF.

This rearrangement joins TRBV5-4 to TRBJ2-2; perhaps TRBD2 as D (5 bases). Per the germline V gene, CDR1 is SGHNT and CDR2 is YYREEE (reference sequence). Trimming shortened V by 0 bases and J by 6 bases, and 18 bases separated the two germline ends. There are 17 residues in the CDR3. CDR3 nucleotides: TGTGCCAGCAGCTTGGGTCGGGATGCCCTCGGGGCCGGGGAGCTGTTTTTT. Amino acid sequence: CASSLGRDALGAGELFF.

The gene calls are TRBV7-9 and TRBJ2-5; 9 bases fit TRBD2. Germline V gene lookup returns CDR1 SEHNR and CDR2 FQNEAQ (reference sequence). The trim removed 3 bases at V and 5 bases at J, leaving 7 bases unmatched. The CDR3 is 15 residues long. The CDR3 is CASSFVAGAGETQYF. In DNA form, the CDR3 reads TGTGCCAGCAGCTTCGTAGCGGGAGCCGGGGAGACCCAGTACTTC.

The V and J genes are TRBV5-8 and TRBJ2-7, with 9 bases fitting TRBD1. This CDR3 comprises 15 residues. The J segment lost 6 bases and the V segment lost 4 bases, leaving 11 bases of the junction unmatched. The V gene's germline CDR1 is SGHTS and CDR2 YDEGEE. CDR3 amino acids: CASSAPGQGFVEQYF. The CDR3 DNA sequence: TGTGCCAGCAGCGCCCCGGGACAGGGTTTTGTCGAGCAGTACTTC.

The CDR3 is CAIRTSETLNNEQFF. The CDR3 region has the DNA TGCGCCATAAGGACTAGCGAAACCTTGAACAATGAGCAGTTCTTC. The J gene is TRBJ2-1, the V gene TRBV10-1, with 9 bases that match TRBD2. CDR3 length: 15 residues. J gave up 5 bases and V 10 bases, and 12 bases lay outside the gene matches. Looked up from germline, CDR1 is WNHNN and CDR2 is SYGVQD (reference sequence).

The CDR3 region is CSGGAGPNQPQHF. As DNA, the CDR3 is TGCAGCGGCGGGGCCGGGCCCAATCAGCCCCAGCATTTT. The chain uses TRBV29-1 and TRBJ1-5; D perhaps matches TRBD1 (5 bases). Trimming took 7 bases from V and 3 from J, leaving 13 bases between them. This CDR3 contains 13 residues. The germline V gene encodes CDR1 SQVTM and CDR2 ANQGSEA.

About this clone itself: The same CDR3 arises from other DNA sequences in this sample as well. The chain carries TRBV10-3 and TRBJ2-3; TRBD2 matches 8 bases. The CDR3 extends over 14 amino acids. After removal of 3 bases from V and 2 bases from J, the junction contained 1 base not matched to a gene. The germline CDR1 and CDR2 sequences are ENHRY and SYGVKD. The CDR3 DNA reads as TGTGCCATCAGTGAAGGACTAGCCACAGATACGCAGTATTTT. Residues: CAISEGLATDTQYF.

In this sample, this clone turned up once. The V and J genes are TRBV7-2 and TRBJ1-2, with D perhaps TRBD1 (6 bases). Trimming pared 1 base from V and 2 bases from J, leaving 11 bases between. Germline V lookup: CDR1 SGHTA, CDR2 FQGNSA. This CDR3 is built from 15 residues. Here the CDR3 reads CASSLGGRGNYGYTF. The DNA for the CDR3 is TGTGCCAGCAGCTTAGGTGGCAGGGGAAACTATGGCTACACCTTC.

The chain links TRBV27 to TRBJ1-6; D may be TRBD1 (5 bases). Germline loops: CDR1 MNHEY, CDR2 SMNVEV (reference sequence). Between the trimmed V and J ends, which lost 5 bases and 5 bases, there was a span of 16 bases. The CDR3 has 16 residues. The CDR3 DNA sequence: TGTGCCAGCAGTCTGTCAGGGCCCCTCAATAATTCACCCCTCCACTTT. This gives the protein CASSLSGPLNNSPLHF.

In this sample, this clone turned up a few times. The sample holds other DNA sequences that translate to the same CDR3. The chain links TRBV27 to TRBJ1-1; 8 bases map to TRBD1. The CDR3 loop spans 15 amino acids. V lost 6 bases, J lost 1 base, and 7 bases stayed unmatched. The germline V gene encodes CDR1 MNHEY and CDR2 SMNVEV (reference sequence). CDR3 protein: CASSLSGTGNTEAFF. The CDR3 DNA reads as TGTGCCAGCAGCTTAAGCGGGACAGGGAACACTGAAGCTTTCTTT.

CDR3 loop: CASSRGMLGLGADTQYF. The CDR3 nucleotides are TGTGCCAGCAGCCGAGGAATGCTAGGACTAGGGGCAGATACGCAGTATTTT. J is TRBJ2-3 and V is TRBV3-1 (or the pseudogene TRBV3-2), with 7 bases lining up with TRBD2. This CDR3 is built from 17 residues. Germline-derived CDR1 and CDR2 are LGHDT and YNNKEL (reference sequence). V shed 4 bases and J 4 bases; nucleotides not matched to a gene: 14.

The chain recombines TRBV5-1 with TRBJ1-1, with a possible D match to TRBD1 (5 bases). V was trimmed by 0 bases and J by 7 bases, leaving 16 bases between them. CDR1 is SGHRS and CDR2 is YFSETQ in the germline V gene. The CDR3 covers 15 residues. The CDR3 here is CASSLEPQVPGEAFF. The CDR3 nucleotides are TGCGCCAGCAGCTTGGAACCACAGGTCCCTGGTGAAGCTTTCTTT. The complete variable domain, with remaining parts taken from reference TRBV5-1 and TRBJ1-1, reads KAGVTQTPRYLIKTRGQQVTLSCSPISGHRSVSWYQQTPGQGLQFLFEYFSETQRNKGNFPGRFSGRQFSNSRSEMNVSTLELGDSALYLCASSLEPQVPGEAFFGQGTRLTVV.